The 25 T cell receptor beta chains given below trace back to one sample, sequenced in a study of graft-versus-host responses after intestinal transplantation. Their antigens are not known. Repertoires were generated with immunoSEQ multiplex PCR, while TCRdb's copy carries only in-frame clones and drops some. The sample consists of about 88,000 clones, less than 95% of them appearing once. Sequences were derived from unstimulated CD4+ T cells sorted from spleen or lymph node cells, sampled before transplant. The receptors originated from a human donor who was the organ donor for an intestinal transplant.

This rearrangement joins TRBV11-2 to TRBJ1-6, with unresolved D. The CDR3 runs to 14 residues. Germline CDR1 SGHAT, CDR2 FQNNGV. The germline V and J ends were trimmed by 3 bases and 3 bases, with 6 bases remaining between them. The CDR3 region is CASSLDGYNSPLHF. The CDR3 DNA reads TGTGCCAGCAGCTTGGACGGCTATAATTCACCCCTCCACTTT. The full variable domain, with the rest looked up from reference TRBV11-2 and TRBJ1-6, is EAGVAQSPRYKIIEKRQSVAFWCNPISGHATLYWYQQILGQGPKLLIQFQNNGVVDDSQLPKDRFSAERLKGVDSTLKIQPAKLEDSAVYLCASSLDGYNSPLHFGNGTRLTVT.

The V call is TRBV9, the J call TRBJ1-1; D not certain. The CDR3 extends over 16 amino acids. The germline V and J ends were trimmed by 0 bases and 4 bases, with 16 bases remaining between them. Germline values: CDR1 SGDLS, CDR2 YYNGEE. As DNA, the CDR3 is TGTGCCAGCAGCGTAGGGGGTATCGGGTTTCCCACTGAAGCTTTCTTT. Encoded protein: CASSVGGIGFPTEAFF. The full variable domain, its missing parts supplied by reference TRBV9 and TRBJ1-1, is DSGVTQTPKHLITATGQRVTLRCSPRSGDLSVYWYQQSLDQGLQFLIQYYNGEERAKGNILERFSAQQFPDLHSELNLSSLELGDSALYFCASSVGGIGFPTEAFFGQGTRLTVV.

The chain's CDR3 is CASSHPQGSEQYF. The CDR3 DNA follows: TGTGCCAGCAGCCACCCCCAGGGGAGCGAGCAGTACTTC. This chain joins TRBV9 and TRBJ2-7, with D tentatively TRBD1 (6 bases). The CDR3 extends over 13 amino acids. The germline gives CDR1 SGDLS, CDR2 YYNGEE. V was pared by 4 bases and J by 6 bases, with 14 bases between.

This chain joins TRBV6-5 and TRBJ1-2; TRBD1 aligns across 9 bases. Germline loops: CDR1 MNHEY, CDR2 SVGAGI. The junction had 2 bases not matched to a gene; V was cut back by 6 bases and J by 3 bases. This CDR3 contains 13 residues. The CDR3 loop is CASRGTGHYGYTF. CDR3 in DNA: TGTGCCAGCAGGGGGACAGGGCACTATGGCTACACCTTC.

This chain uses TRBV27 with TRBJ1-6; D gene uncertain. Between the trimmed V and J ends, which lost 2 bases and 0 bases, there was a span of 8 bases. The CDR3 has 16 amino acids. Germline-derived CDR1 and CDR2 are MNHEY and SMNVEV (reference sequence). CDR3 DNA: TGTGCCAGCAGTTTACACGGGAACTCCTATAATTCACCCCTCCACTTT. Translation gives CASSLHGNSYNSPLHF.

The J gene is TRBJ1-1, the V gene TRBV19, with D perhaps matching TRBD1 (5 bases). This CDR3 has 14 residues. The germline V gene has CDR1 LNHDA and CDR2 SQIVND (reference sequence). The V end was cut by 3 bases, the J end by 1 base, with 9 bases between. Here the CDR3 DNA reads TGTGCCAGTAGTATCGCCCAGGGGAACACTGAAGCTTTCTTT. It yields the protein CASSIAQGNTEAFF.

This clone was observed once. The chain combines TRBV5-1 with TRBJ2-7; 9 bases agree with TRBD1. V lost 1 base and J lost 5; bases outside the gene matches: 4. Germline CDR1 is SGHRS and CDR2 is YFSETQ. The CDR3 covers 14 residues. The CDR3 nucleotides read TGCGCCAGCAGCTTGACAGGGGGCGGCGACGAGCAGTACTTC. It specifies CASSLTGGGDEQYF.

The V gene is TRBV19, the J gene TRBJ2-6; TRBD1 aligns across 11 bases. This CDR3 is 20 amino acids long. V lost 1 base, J lost 0 bases, and 8 bases stayed unmatched. CDR1 LNHDA and CDR2 SQIVND come from the germline V gene (reference sequence). The CDR3 nucleotides are TGTGCCAGTAGTATAGCCGGGACAGGGGGTATTGGCTCTGGGGCCAACGTCCTGACTTTC. Translated: CASSIAGTGGIGSGANVLTF. The full variable domain, with the rest looked up from reference TRBV19 and TRBJ2-6, is DGGITQSPKYLFRKEGQNVTLSCEQNLNHDAMYWYRQDPGQGLRLIYYSQIVNDFQKGDIAEGYSVSREKKESFPLTVTSAQKNPTAFYLCASSIAGTGGIGSGANVLTFGAGSRLTVL.

The V and J genes are TRBV4-2 and TRBJ2-3; TRBD2 aligns across 13 bases. The junction had 14 bases not matched to a gene; V was cut back by 3 bases and J by 5 bases. The CDR3 totals 19 residues. Germline V gene sequence: CDR1 LGHNA, CDR2 YNFKEQ. DNA of the CDR3: TGTGCCAGCAGCCAGGAGAGACTAGCGGGGGGATCAGGCCGAGATACGCAGTATTTT. This sequence encodes CASSQERLAGGSGRDTQYF.

This rearrangement joins TRBV5-8 to TRBJ1-5; possibly TRBD1 for D (5 bases). There are 14 residues in the CDR3. V was pared by 2 bases and J by 4 bases, with 10 bases between. The germline gives CDR1 SGHTS, CDR2 YDEGEE. This CDR3 is CASSFGTRNQPQHF. DNA for the CDR3: TGTGCCAGCAGCTTCGGGACGAGGAATCAGCCCCAGCATTTT.

This sequence joins TRBV18 and TRBJ2-2; tentatively, D is TRBD1 or TRBD2 (5 bases each). The germline V and J ends were trimmed by 1 base and 7 bases, with 13 bases remaining between them. The CDR3 consists of 15 residues. CDR1 is KGHSH and CDR2 is LQKENI in the germline V gene. In nucleotides, the CDR3 is TGTGCCAGCTCACCACATGGGGGAGAGAACGGGGAGCTGTTTTTT. Its protein product is CASSPHGGENGELFF.

The V and J genes are TRBV5-5 and TRBJ2-2, with TRBD1 matching over 9 bases. This CDR3 is 17 amino acids long. Trimming cost V 4 bases and J 3 bases; bases outside gene matches: 10. Looked up from germline, CDR1 is SGHKS and CDR2 is YYEKEE (reference sequence). CDR3 sequence: CASSPKPGQGDTGELFF. Written as DNA, the CDR3 is TGTGCCAGCAGCCCAAAACCGGGACAGGGTGACACCGGGGAGCTGTTTTTT.

This clone was counted once. The chain is built from TRBV5-4 and TRBJ2-7, with 7 nucleotides matching TRBD1. CDR1 SGHNT and CDR2 YYREEE come from the germline V gene (reference sequence). Losses at the gene ends were 5 bases for V and 5 bases for J; bases not matched to a gene: 7. The CDR3 sequence is 13 residues long. The CDR3 protein is CASRRQGRHEQYF. The CDR3 bases are TGTGCCAGCAGGAGACAGGGAAGGCACGAGCAGTACTTC.

This chain joins TRBV2 and TRBJ1-1, with D unclear. This CDR3 has 12 amino acids. Germline loops: CDR1 SNHLY, CDR2 FYNNEI. V was pared by 7 bases and J by 6 bases, with 12 bases between. The CDR3 nucleotides read TGTGCCAGCAATGAGGGAGTCTCTGAAGCTTTCTTT. Translating gives CASNEGVSEAFF.

This rearrangement joins TRBV11-3 to TRBJ2-5; D may be TRBD1 (6 bases). The CDR3 loop spans 14 amino acids. Germline V gene data show CDR1 as SGHNT and CDR2 as YENEEA. V was cut by 1 base and J by 4 bases, with 10 bases left in between. Here the CDR3 reads CASSLAGALETQYF. As DNA, the CDR3 is TGTGCCAGCAGCTTAGCAGGGGCATTAGAGACCCAGTACTTC.

V is TRBV7-2 and J is TRBJ2-1, with 11 bases identical to TRBD2. The CDR3 loop spans 16 amino acids. V was clipped by 4 bases and J by 7 bases; unmatched bases: 9. Germline loops: CDR1 SGHTA, CDR2 FQGNSA. The CDR3 region is CASSSVLAGGSNEQFF. The CDR3 bases are TGTGCCAGCAGCTCGGTCCTAGCGGGGGGTTCTAATGAGCAGTTCTTC.

The CDR3 loop reads CASSLGLVHTEAFF. The CDR3 DNA is TGCGCCAGCAGCTTGGGTCTGGTCCATACTGAAGCTTTCTTT. This chain links TRBV5-1 with TRBJ1-1; D gene ambiguous. Germline CDR1 is SGHRS and CDR2 is YFSETQ. Deletions cut 0 bases from V and 5 bases from J, with 11 bases between. The CDR3 loop spans 14 amino acids.

This clone came up once. CDR3 amino acids: CASTPRTGGDTGELFF. The CDR3 DNA sequence: TGTGCCAGTACCCCTAGGACGGGGGGTGATACCGGGGAGCTGTTTTTT. The V and J genes are TRBV19 and TRBJ2-2; TRBD2 matches 7 bases. V lost 7 bases, J lost 5 bases, and 13 bases stayed unmatched. The germline CDR1 and CDR2 sequences are LNHDA and SQIVND (reference sequence). This CDR3 contains 16 residues. Full variable domain (remainder filled in from reference TRBV19 and TRBJ2-2): DGGITQSPKYLFRKEGQNVTLSCEQNLNHDAMYWYRQDPGQGLRLIYYSQIVNDFQKGDIAEGYSVSREKKESFPLTVTSAQKNPTAFYLCASTPRTGGDTGELFFGEGSRLTVL.

This sequence joins TRBV5-1 and TRBJ1-2, with D possibly being TRBD1 (5 bases). The CDR3 has 16 residues. The germline V and J ends were trimmed by 3 bases and 4 bases, with 19 bases remaining between them. In germline, CDR1 is SGHRS, CDR2 YFSETQ. The CDR3 here is CASSSTRPGQTYGYTF. CDR3 nucleotide sequence: TGCGCCAGCAGCTCCACACGACCCGGACAAACCTATGGCTACACCTTC.

V usage is TRBV7-2 and J usage is TRBJ2-7, with 9 bases fitting TRBD2. After removal of 1 base from V and 3 bases from J, the junction contained 4 bases not matched to a gene. Germline V lookup: CDR1 SGHTA, CDR2 FQGNSA. The CDR3 loop spans 15 amino acids. The CDR3 bases are TGTGCCAGCAGCTTAGATCTAGCGGGGTTCTACGAGCAGTACTTC. This codes for CASSLDLAGFYEQYF. Together with reference TRBV7-2 and TRBJ2-7, the CDR3 gives the full variable domain: GAGVSQSPSNKVTEKGKDVELRCDPISGHTALYWYRQSLGQGLEFLIYFQGNSAPDKSGLPSDRFSAERTGGSVSTLTIQRTQQEDSAVYLCASSLDLAGFYEQYFGPGTRLTVT.

V and J are TRBV9 and TRBJ1-6, with a weak D call TRBD1 (6 bases). The CDR3 totals 14 residues. Germline-derived CDR1 and CDR2 are SGDLS and YYNGEE. Trimming removed 4 bases at V and 13 bases at J, with 18 bases between. CDR3 protein: CASSSAGELPPLHF. CDR3 nucleotides: TGTGCCAGCAGCTCAGCAGGGGAGCTGCCGCCCCTCCACTTT. Full variable domain (remainder filled in from reference TRBV9 and TRBJ1-6): DSGVTQTPKHLITATGQRVTLRCSPRSGDLSVYWYQQSLDQGLQFLIQYYNGEERAKGNILERFSAQQFPDLHSELNLSSLELGDSALYFCASSSAGELPPLHFGNGTRLTVT.

This sequence joins TRBV19 and TRBJ1-2, with D unclear. This CDR3 contains 13 residues. The V and J ends lost 2 bases and 8 bases respectively, with 12 bases between them. The V gene's germline CDR1 is LNHDA and CDR2 SQIVND (reference sequence). The CDR3 sequence: CASSIFGVEGYTF. CDR3 DNA sequence: TGTGCCAGTAGTATATTCGGGGTGGAGGGCTACACCTTC.

This chain connects TRBV14 to TRBJ2-6; no firm D call. V was cut by 8 bases and J by 2 bases, with 7 bases left in between. Looked up from germline, CDR1 is SGHDN and CDR2 is FVKESK. This CDR3 contains 13 residues. The CDR3 DNA follows: TGTGCCAGCTGCCCAGCTGGGGCCAACGTCCTGACTTTC. It translates to CASCPAGANVLTF. The full variable domain, in which reference TRBV14 and TRBJ2-6 provide the parts outside the CDR3, is EAGVTQFPSHSVIEKGQTVTLRCDPISGHDNLYWYRRVMGKEIKFLLHFVKESKQDESGMPNNRFLAERTGGTYSTLKVQPAELEDSGVYFCASCPAGANVLTFGAGSRLTVL.

The chain combines TRBV21-1 with TRBJ1-1; TRBD1, the D gene given by the table, was not confirmed from the DNA. TRBV21-1 is deemed a pseudogene. The CDR3 is 17 residues long. CDR3: CASSKGTGGGVNTEAFF. The CDR3 nucleotides are TGTGCCAGCAGCAAAGGGACAGGGGGCGGCGTGAACACTGAAGCTTTCTTT.

The chain carries TRBV28 and TRBJ1-6, with D uncertain. Germline V gene data show CDR1 as MDHEN and CDR2 as SYDVKM. Trimming left V 4 bases short and J 0 bases short, with 10 bases between. The length of the CDR3 is 16 residues. The CDR3 bases are TGTGCCAGCAGTTCCGGGCCGAGCTCCTATAATTCACCCCTCCACTTT. It encodes CASSSGPSSYNSPLHF.